The TCR beta chain described here comes from a study of shared clonotypes between healthy human individuals. This CDR3 region has 16 residues. V was cut by 2 bases and J by 0 bases, with 8 bases left in between. CDR1 is SNHLY and CDR2 is FYNNEI in the germline V gene. An even split of each subset's genomic DNA across several immunoSEQ plates was performed. Using immunoSEQ multiplex PCR, the repertoire was profiled, and TCRdb retains in-frame clones only, with some absent. The sample shows 490,000 or so clones, 76% of them seen only once. The TCR was taken from a woman in her 40s in good health. Some clones in this sample may be carry-over from other donors' samples. V gene TRBV2 combines with J gene TRBJ2-6; no reliable D call. The sample comprised PBMCs. In nucleotides, the CDR3 is TGTGCCAGCAGTGAAACAACAATCTCTGGGGCCAACGTCCTGACTTTC. As protein: CASSETTISGANVLTF.